The 2 T cell receptor beta chains below all came from one sample that was sequenced in a study of cytomegalovirus exposure and HLA in healthy donors. Generated by immunoSEQ multiplex PCR, the TCRdb table keeps only in-frame clones and is missing some. The sample has fewer than 70,000 clones, 90% to 95% seen once. Sequenced material: PBMCs. The receptor source for this set is a woman aged 18 to 35 in good health and CMV-seropositive.

As DNA, the CDR3 is TGTGCCAGCAGCTCGTCCGACAGGATCGGCGAAGCTTTCTTT. This encodes CASSSSDRIGEAFF. J is TRBJ1-1 and V is TRBV7-9; a weak D match, TRBD1 (6 bases). V was clipped by 4 bases and J by 8 bases, with 17 bases between them. This CDR3 is built from 14 residues. Germline values: CDR1 SEHNR, CDR2 FQNEAQ (reference sequence).

V gene TRBV29-1 combines with J gene TRBJ2-7; 9 bases line up with TRBD2. Germline V lookup: CDR1 SQVTM, CDR2 ANQGSEA. With 0 bases clipped from V and 4 bases from J, the junction kept 7 bases outside the gene matches. The CDR3 is made up of 15 amino acids. The CDR3 DNA follows: TGCAGCGTTGAAGATATTAGCGGGAGTGAGTACGAGCAGTACTTC. Amino acids: CSVEDISGSEYEQYF.